This is a list of T cell receptor beta chains from one sample in a study of regulatory T cells in long-lasting Graves disease. One entry per CDR3 protein, called by TCRdb with MiXCR from the multiplex PCR reads. The top ten clones hold 25% to 35% of a sample with more than 300,000 distinct CDR3 sequences, roughly a fifth of them seen once. Sample: peripheral blood mononuclear cells (PBMCs), taken when the disease was refractory, from a patient treated with antithyroid drugs. The source of these receptors is a female donor with Graves disease. The CDR3 runs from the conserved cysteine through the conserved F or W. The order of the fields is J gene, V gene, clone size, CDR3 length, D gene, CDR3 protein, CDR3 DNA. A D gene is named only where the DNA matches it firmly. Only part of the rows carry a size: once, few, many, or a class if the clone is expanded.

TRBJ2-5,TRBV28,many,16,TRBD2,CASTPTSGRAQETQYF,TGTGCCAGCACCCCGACTAGCGGGAGGGCCCAAGAGACCCAGTACTTC
TRBJ2-7,TRBV25-1,few,14,.,CASSERGPPYEQYF,TGTGCCAGCAGTGAAAGGGGTCCCCCCTACGAGCAGTACTTC
TRBJ2-7,TRBV28,few,16,TRBD1,CASSPTGTATLCEQYF,TGTGCCAGCAGTCCAACCGGGACAGCAACTCTCTGCGAGCAGTACTTC
TRBJ1-6,TRBV6-2/TRBV6-3,.,15,TRBD1,CASSMTDRGHSPLHF,TGTGCCAGCAGCATGACGGACAGGGGTCATTCACCCCTCCACTTT
TRBJ2-5,TRBV20-1,many,14,.,CSARDLPLGETQYF,TGCAGTGCTAGAGATTTGCCCCTTGGGGAGACCCAGTACTTC
TRBJ1-1,TRBV12-3/TRBV12-4,many,12,.,CASSLWGPEAFF,TGTGCCAGCAGTTTATGGGGGCCTGAAGCTTTCTTT
TRBJ2-7,TRBV6-1,many,14,TRBD1,CASRWGQGDYEQYF,TGTGCCAGCAGATGGGGACAGGGAGACTACGAGCAGTACTTC
TRBJ2-1,TRBV27,.,13,TRBD1,CASQVGQLNEQFF,TGTGCCAGTCAAGTGGGACAGCTCAATGAGCAGTTCTTC
TRBJ2-7,TRBV7-2,many,15,.,CASSLSSVNSYEQYF,TGTGCCAGCAGCTTATCCAGCGTGAACTCCTACGAGCAGTACTTC
TRBJ2-6,TRBV7-9,.,18,TRBD1,CASSLPGQGNSGANVLTF,TGTGCCAGCAGCTTACCGGGACAGGGTAACTCTGGGGCCAACGTCCTGACTTTC
TRBJ1-4,TRBV5-1,.,11,.,CASSSDGKLFF,TGCGCCAGCAGCTCTGACGGAAAACTGTTTTTT
TRBJ1-3,TRBV9,few,13,.,CASSVAAGNTIYF,TGTGCCAGCAGCGTGGCAGCGGGAAACACCATATATTTT
TRBJ1-1,TRBV7-8,.,14,.,CASSHAGERTEAFF,TGTGCCAGCAGCCATGCAGGGGAAAGGACTGAAGCTTTCTTT
TRBJ2-7,TRBV6-2/TRBV6-3,few,16,TRBD2,CASSYTSGNLHYEQYF,TGTGCCAGCAGTTACACTAGCGGTAACCTCCACTACGAGCAGTACTTC
TRBJ2-7,TRBV15,.,16,TRBD2,CATSRGTSGSFYEQYF,TGTGCCACCAGCAGAGGGACTAGCGGGAGCTTCTACGAGCAGTACTTC
TRBJ2-3,TRBV2,few,15,.,CASSEPAGSTDTQYF,TGTGCCAGCAGTGAACCCGCAGGGAGCACAGATACGCAGTATTTT
TRBJ1-1,TRBV27,many,14,TRBD1,CASRPQGVYTEAFF,TGTGCCAGCAGACCGCAGGGGGTTTACACTGAAGCTTTCTTT
TRBJ1-1,TRBV9,.,13,.,CASSAGRVGSAFF,TGTGCCAGCAGCGCAGGACGGGTGGGCTCGGCTTTCTTT
TRBJ1-2,TRBV11-2,.,17,.,CASSLSLRYPRDYGYTF,TGTGCCAGCAGCTTATCCCTCCGGTACCCCAGGGACTATGGCTACACCTTC
TRBJ1-5,TRBV4-1,few,15,.,CASSQVSASNQPQHF,TGCGCCAGCAGCCAAGTATCGGCGAGCAATCAGCCCCAGCATTTT
TRBJ2-1,TRBV11-3,few,17,TRBD1,CASSLVLGTGFYNEQFF,TGTGCCAGCAGCTTAGTGTTAGGGACAGGGTTCTACAATGAGCAGTTCTTC
TRBJ2-2,TRBV7-6,few,16,.,CASSTNPWSGTGELFF,TGTGCCAGCAGCACCAACCCCTGGTCCGGTACCGGGGAGCTGTTTTTT
TRBJ2-2,TRBV5-1,few,16,.,CASRFIGGSRTGELFF,TGCGCCAGCAGATTCATAGGGGGGAGTCGTACCGGGGAGCTGTTTTTT
TRBJ1-5,TRBV28,.,13,.,CASLGPSNQPQHF,TGTGCCAGCCTAGGCCCCAGCAATCAGCCCCAGCATTTT
TRBJ2-7,TRBV20-1,.,14,.,CSARDWSRDYEQYF,TGCAGTGCTAGAGATTGGAGCCGGGACTACGAGCAGTACTTC
TRBJ2-5,TRBV2,many,16,.,CASSEALLGLQETQYF,TGTGCCAGCAGTGAAGCGCTTCTGGGGCTCCAAGAGACCCAGTACTTC
TRBJ2-7,TRBV25-1,many,16,.,CASSVPGRITTYEQYF,TGTGCCAGCAGTGTCCCCGGACGGATCACCACCTACGAGCAGTACTTC
TRBJ2-7,TRBV12-3/TRBV12-4,many,14,TRBD2,CASSRDYRTYEQYF,TGTGCCAGCAGTCGGGACTACCGAACCTACGAGCAGTACTTC
TRBJ2-3,TRBV11-2,few,13,.,CASSSDHTDTQYF,TGTGCCAGCAGCTCCGACCACACAGATACGCAGTATTTT
TRBJ1-2,TRBV3-1,many,15,.,CASSPYVQGSYGYTF,TGTGCCAGCAGCCCCTACGTACAGGGATCGTATGGCTACACCTTC
TRBJ1-1,TRBV2,.,13,.,CASSWYGDREAFF,TGTGCCAGCAGTTGGTACGGGGACCGAGAAGCTTTCTTT
TRBJ2-7,TRBV7-6,.,15,TRBD1,CASSSGTGVHYEQYF,TGTGCCAGCAGTTCCGGGACAGGCGTGCACTACGAGCAGTACTTC
TRBJ2-7,TRBV6-9,few,15,.,CASSYPGRNTYEQYF,TGTGCCAGCAGTTACCCGGGACGGAATACCTACGAGCAGTACTTC
TRBJ2-2,TRBV19,.,20,TRBD2,CASSIAGRWTAGGTTGELFF,TGTGCCAGTAGTATAGCCGGCAGATGGACGGCGGGAGGTACGACCGGGGAGCTGTTTTTT
TRBJ2-7,TRBV28,many,13,TRBD1,CASSFPDRGEQYF,TGTGCCAGCAGTTTCCCGGACAGGGGCGAGCAGTACTTC
TRBJ2-5,TRBV28,.,11,.,CASRLQGTQYF,TGTGCCAGCAGACTCCAAGGTACCCAGTACTTC
TRBJ2-5,TRBV20-1,many,15,TRBD1,CSARQDRAPRETQYF,TGCAGTGCTAGACAAGACAGGGCCCCTCGGGAGACCCAGTACTTC
TRBJ1-5,TRBV3-2,few,15,.,CASSQGTGQAQPQHF,TGTGCCAGCAGCCAAGGGACAGGTCAGGCTCAGCCCCAGCATTTT
TRBJ2-7,TRBV12-3/TRBV12-4,many,14,TRBD1,CASSLGTGGYEQYF,TGTGCCAGCAGTTTAGGGACAGGGGGCTACGAGCAGTACTTC
TRBJ1-3,TRBV10-3,.,13,.,CAISQGSGNTIYF,TGTGCCATCAGTCAGGGAAGTGGAAACACCATATATTTT
TRBJ1-1,TRBV7-2,many,14,.,CASSFAREDTEAFF,TGTGCCAGCAGCTTCGCCCGCGAGGACACTGAAGCTTTCTTT
TRBJ2-5,TRBV14,many,15,.,CASSQDPGRRGTQYF,TGTGCCAGCAGCCAAGATCCAGGACGCAGGGGGACCCAGTACTTC
TRBJ1-1,TRBV6-2/TRBV6-3,many,14,TRBD1,CASSVTQGATEAFF,TGTGCCAGCAGTGTGACCCAGGGGGCCACTGAAGCTTTCTTT
TRBJ1-4,TRBV7-9,many,15,.,CASSLSGGADEKLFF,TGTGCCAGCAGCCTTAGTGGGGGCGCGGATGAAAAACTGTTTTTT
TRBJ2-7,TRBV20-1,many,16,TRBD2,CSAEYETSGSPYEQYF,TGCAGTGCTGAATACGAGACTAGCGGGAGCCCTTACGAGCAGTACTTC
TRBJ2-2,TRBV3-1,many,14,.,CASTLAPGTGELFF,TGTGCCAGCACCTTGGCCCCGGGGACCGGGGAGCTGTTTTTT
TRBJ1-3,TRBV2,few,12,.,CASTRKGNTIYF,TGTGCCAGCACCCGTAAGGGAAACACCATATATTTT
TRBJ2-7,TRBV6-1,few,16,TRBD2,CASSTGTSVTTYEQYF,TGTGCCAGCAGTACCGGGACTAGCGTAACTACCTACGAGCAGTACTTC
TRBJ1-1,TRBV3-1,.,15,TRBD1,CASSSYRGPRSEAFF,TGTGCCAGCAGCTCCTACAGGGGGCCGAGGTCTGAAGCTTTCTTT
TRBJ2-1,TRBV20-1,.,15,TRBD1,CSAREGTGGNNEQFF,TGCAGTGCTAGAGAAGGGACAGGGGGGAACAATGAGCAGTTCTTC
TRBJ2-7,TRBV12-3/TRBV12-4,many,14,TRBD1,CASRNGTGTYEQYF,TGTGCCAGCAGAAACGGGACAGGGACCTACGAGCAGTACTTC
TRBJ1-1,TRBV20-1,many,12,.,CSASLGVTEAFF,TGCAGTGCTAGTTTAGGGGTTACTGAAGCTTTCTTT
TRBJ2-3,TRBV29-1,.,15,TRBD2,CSAKTSGMGTDTQYF,TGCAGCGCCAAGACTAGCGGGATGGGGACAGATACGCAGTATTTT
TRBJ2-6,TRBV12-3/TRBV12-4,many,18,.,CASSLSTGTISGANVLTF,TGTGCCAGCAGTTTATCCACAGGGACGATCTCTGGGGCCAACGTCCTGACTTTC